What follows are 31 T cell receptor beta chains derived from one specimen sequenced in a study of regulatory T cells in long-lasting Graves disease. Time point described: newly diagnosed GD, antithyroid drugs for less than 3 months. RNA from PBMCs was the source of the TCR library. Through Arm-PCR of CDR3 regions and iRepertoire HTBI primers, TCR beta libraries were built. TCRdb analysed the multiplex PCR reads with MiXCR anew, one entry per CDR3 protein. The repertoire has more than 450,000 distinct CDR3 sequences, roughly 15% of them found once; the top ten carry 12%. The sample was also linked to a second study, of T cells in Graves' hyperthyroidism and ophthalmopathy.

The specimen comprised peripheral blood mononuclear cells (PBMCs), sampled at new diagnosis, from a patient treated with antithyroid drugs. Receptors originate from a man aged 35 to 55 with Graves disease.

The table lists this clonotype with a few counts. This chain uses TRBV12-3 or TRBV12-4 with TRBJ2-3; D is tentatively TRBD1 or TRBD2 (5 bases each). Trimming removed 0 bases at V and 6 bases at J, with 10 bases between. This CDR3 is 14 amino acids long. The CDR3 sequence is CASSLAGGIDTQYF. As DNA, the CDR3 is TGTGCCAGCAGTTTAGCTGGGGGAATTGATACGCAGTATTTT.

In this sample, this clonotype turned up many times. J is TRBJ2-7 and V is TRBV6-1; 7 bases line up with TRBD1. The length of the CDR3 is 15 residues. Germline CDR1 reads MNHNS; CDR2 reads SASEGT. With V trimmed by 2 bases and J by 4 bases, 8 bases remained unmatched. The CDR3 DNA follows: TGTGCCAGCAGTGAAACCGGGACAGAGATGTACGAGCAGTACTTC. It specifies CASSETGTEMYEQYF.

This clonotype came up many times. CDR3 bases: TGTGCCAGCACCCCAGGAGGGCCCCCCTACAATGAGCAGTTCTTC. Protein: CASTPGGPPYNEQFF. The rearrangement joins TRBV28 to TRBJ2-1, with TRBD2 as a possible D gene (6 bases). V was cut by 7 bases and J by 2 bases, with 15 bases left in between. Germline V CDR1 and CDR2: MDHEN, SYDVKM. The length of the CDR3 is 15 residues.

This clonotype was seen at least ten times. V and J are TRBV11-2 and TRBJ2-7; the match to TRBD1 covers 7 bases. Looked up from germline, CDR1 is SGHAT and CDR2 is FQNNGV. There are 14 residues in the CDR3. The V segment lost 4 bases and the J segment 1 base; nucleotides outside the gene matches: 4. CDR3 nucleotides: TGTGCCAGCAGCTCGACACAGGGGTCCTACGAGCAGTACTTC. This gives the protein CASSSTQGSYEQYF.

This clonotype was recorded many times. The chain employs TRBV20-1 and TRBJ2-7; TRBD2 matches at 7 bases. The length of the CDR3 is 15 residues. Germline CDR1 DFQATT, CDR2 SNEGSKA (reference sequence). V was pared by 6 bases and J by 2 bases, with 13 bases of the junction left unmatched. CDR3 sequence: CSAILPRGRAYEQYF. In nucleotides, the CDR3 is TGCAGTGCCATTCTCCCCCGAGGGAGGGCCTACGAGCAGTACTTC.

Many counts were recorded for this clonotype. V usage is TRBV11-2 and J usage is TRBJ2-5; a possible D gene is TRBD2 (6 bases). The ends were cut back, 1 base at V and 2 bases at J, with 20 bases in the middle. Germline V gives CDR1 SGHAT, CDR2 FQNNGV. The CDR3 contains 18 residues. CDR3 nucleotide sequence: TGTGCCAGCAGCTTAGCGAGCGGGCCGAAAAATTTTCAAGAGACCCAGTACTTC. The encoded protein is CASSLASGPKNFQETQYF.

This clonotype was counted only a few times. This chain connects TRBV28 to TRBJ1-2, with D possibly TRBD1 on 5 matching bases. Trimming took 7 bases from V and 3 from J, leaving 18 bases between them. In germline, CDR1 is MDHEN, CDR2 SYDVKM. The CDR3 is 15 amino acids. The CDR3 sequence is CASTQGATYDYGYTF. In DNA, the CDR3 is TGTGCCAGCACCCAAGGGGCAACCTATGACTATGGCTACACCTTC.

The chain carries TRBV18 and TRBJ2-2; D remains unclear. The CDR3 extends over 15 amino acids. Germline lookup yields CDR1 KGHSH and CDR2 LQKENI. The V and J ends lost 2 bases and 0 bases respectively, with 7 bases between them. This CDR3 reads CASSPTASNTGELFF. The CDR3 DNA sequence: TGTGCCAGCTCACCAACCGCCTCGAACACCGGGGAGCTGTTTTTT.

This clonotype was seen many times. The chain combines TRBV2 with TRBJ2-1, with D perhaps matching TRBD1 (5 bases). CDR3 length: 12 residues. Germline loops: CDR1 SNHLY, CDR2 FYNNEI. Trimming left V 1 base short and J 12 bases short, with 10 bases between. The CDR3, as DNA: TGTGCCAGCAGTGAAGACCCAGGGTGGCAGTTCTTC. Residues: CASSEDPGWQFF.

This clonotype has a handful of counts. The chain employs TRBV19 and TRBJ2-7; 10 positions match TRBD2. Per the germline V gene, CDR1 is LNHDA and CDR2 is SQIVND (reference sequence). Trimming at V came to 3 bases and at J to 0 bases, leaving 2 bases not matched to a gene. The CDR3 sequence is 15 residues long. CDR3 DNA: TGTGCCAGTAGTATGGGACTAGCGTACTCCTACGAGCAGTACTTC. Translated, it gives CASSMGLAYSYEQYF.

The CDR3, as DNA: TGCAGCGTTTCCTTAGGACAGGGGGCTCATCAGCCCCAGCATTTT. Residues: CSVSLGQGAHQPQHF. The V and J genes are TRBV29-1 and TRBJ1-5; 11 positions match TRBD1. Per the germline V gene, CDR1 is SQVTM and CDR2 is ANQGSEA. After removal of 5 bases from V and 5 bases from J, the junction contained 8 bases not matched to a gene. This CDR3 contains 15 residues.

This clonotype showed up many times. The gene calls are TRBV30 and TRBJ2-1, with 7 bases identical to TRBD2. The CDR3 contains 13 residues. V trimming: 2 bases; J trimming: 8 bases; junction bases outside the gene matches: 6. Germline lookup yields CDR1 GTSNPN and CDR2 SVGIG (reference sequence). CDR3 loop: CAWSRGSFDEQFF. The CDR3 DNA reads TGTGCCTGGAGTCGCGGGAGTTTCGATGAGCAGTTCTTC. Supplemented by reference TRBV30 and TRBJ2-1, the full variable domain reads SQTIHQWPATLVQPVGSPLSLECTVEGTSNPNLYWYRQAAGRGLQLLFYSVGIGQISSEVPQNLSASRPQDRQFILSSKKLLLSDSGFYLCAWSRGSFDEQFFGPGTRLTVL.

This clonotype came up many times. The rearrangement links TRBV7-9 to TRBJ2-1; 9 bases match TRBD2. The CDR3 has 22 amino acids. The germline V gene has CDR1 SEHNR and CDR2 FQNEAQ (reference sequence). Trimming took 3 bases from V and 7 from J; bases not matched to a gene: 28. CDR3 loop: CASSFPPRKGETAGGPGNEQFF. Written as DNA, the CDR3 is TGTGCCAGCAGCTTTCCGCCCCGGAAGGGTGAGACGGCGGGAGGGCCTGGGAATGAGCAGTTCTTC.

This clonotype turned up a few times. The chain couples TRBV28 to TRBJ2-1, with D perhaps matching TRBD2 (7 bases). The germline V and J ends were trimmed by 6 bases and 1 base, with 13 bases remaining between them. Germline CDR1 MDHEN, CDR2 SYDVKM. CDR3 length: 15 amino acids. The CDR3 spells CASRSGGSSYNEQFF. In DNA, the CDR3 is TGTGCCAGCAGGTCGGGGGGCTCGTCCTACAATGAGCAGTTCTTC.

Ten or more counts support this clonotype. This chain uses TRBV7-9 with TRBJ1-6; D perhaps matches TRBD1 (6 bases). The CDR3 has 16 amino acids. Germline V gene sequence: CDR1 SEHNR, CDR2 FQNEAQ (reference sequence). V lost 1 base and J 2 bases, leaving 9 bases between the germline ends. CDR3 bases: TGTGCCAGCAGCTTAGTAACAGGGACCTATAATTCACCCCTCCACTTT. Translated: CASSLVTGTYNSPLHF.

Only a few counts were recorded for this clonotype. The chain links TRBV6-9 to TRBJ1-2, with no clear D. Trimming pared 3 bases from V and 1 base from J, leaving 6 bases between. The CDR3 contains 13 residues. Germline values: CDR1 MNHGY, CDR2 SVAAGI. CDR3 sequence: CASSYWFNYGYTF. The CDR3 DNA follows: TGTGCCAGCAGTTACTGGTTTAACTATGGCTACACCTTC.

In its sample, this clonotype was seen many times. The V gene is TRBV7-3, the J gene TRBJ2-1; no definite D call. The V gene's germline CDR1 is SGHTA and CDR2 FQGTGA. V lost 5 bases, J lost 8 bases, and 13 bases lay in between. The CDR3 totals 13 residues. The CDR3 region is CASSHSSYDEQFF. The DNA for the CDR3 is TGTGCCAGCAGCCACTCTAGTTACGATGAGCAGTTCTTC.

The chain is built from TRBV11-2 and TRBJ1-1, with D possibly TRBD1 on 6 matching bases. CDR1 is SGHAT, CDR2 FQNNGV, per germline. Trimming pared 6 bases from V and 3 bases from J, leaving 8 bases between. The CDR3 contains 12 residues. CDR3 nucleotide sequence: TGTGCCAGCAGGGACAGTCACACTGAAGCTTTCTTT. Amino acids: CASRDSHTEAFF.

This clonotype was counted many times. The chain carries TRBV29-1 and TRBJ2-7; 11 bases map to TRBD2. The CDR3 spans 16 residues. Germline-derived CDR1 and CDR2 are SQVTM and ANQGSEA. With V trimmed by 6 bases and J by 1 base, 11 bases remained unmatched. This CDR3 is CSVRAVLAGESYEQYF. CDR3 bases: TGCAGCGTCCGAGCCGTACTAGCGGGAGAATCCTACGAGCAGTACTTC.

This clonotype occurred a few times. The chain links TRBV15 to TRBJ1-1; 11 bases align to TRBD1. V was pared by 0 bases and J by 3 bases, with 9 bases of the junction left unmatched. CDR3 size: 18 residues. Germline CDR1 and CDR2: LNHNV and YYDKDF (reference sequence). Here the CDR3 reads CATSRDKDGQGAYTEAFF. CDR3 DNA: TGTGCCACCAGCAGAGATAAGGACGGACAGGGGGCGTACACTGAAGCTTTCTTT. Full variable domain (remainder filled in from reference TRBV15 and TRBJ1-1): DAMVIQNPRYQVTQFGKPVTLSCSQTLNHNVMYWYQQKSSQAPKLLFHYYDKDFNNEADTPDNFQSRRPNTSFCFLDIRSPGLGDTAMYLCATSRDKDGQGAYTEAFFGQGTRLTVV.

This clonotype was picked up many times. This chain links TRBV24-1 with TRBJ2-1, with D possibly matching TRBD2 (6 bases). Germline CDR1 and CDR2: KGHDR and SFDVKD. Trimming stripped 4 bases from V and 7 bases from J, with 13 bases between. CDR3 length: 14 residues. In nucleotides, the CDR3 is TGTGCCACCAGTGACCACCGGGACTTGAATGAGCAGTTCTTC. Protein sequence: CATSDHRDLNEQFF.

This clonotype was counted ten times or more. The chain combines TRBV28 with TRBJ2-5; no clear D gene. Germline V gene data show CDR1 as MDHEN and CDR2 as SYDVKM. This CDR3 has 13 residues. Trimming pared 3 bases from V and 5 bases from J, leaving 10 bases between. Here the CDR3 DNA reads TGTGCCAGCAGTTTGCCCGCCCGTGAGACCCAGTACTTC. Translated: CASSLPARETQYF.

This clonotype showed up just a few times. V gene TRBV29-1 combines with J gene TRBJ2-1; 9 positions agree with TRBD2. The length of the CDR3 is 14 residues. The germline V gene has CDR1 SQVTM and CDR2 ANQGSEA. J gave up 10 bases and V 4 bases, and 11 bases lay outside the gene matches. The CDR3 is CSVVRLAGVAEQFF. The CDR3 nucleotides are TGCAGCGTTGTTCGGTTAGCGGGAGTAGCGGAGCAGTTCTTC.

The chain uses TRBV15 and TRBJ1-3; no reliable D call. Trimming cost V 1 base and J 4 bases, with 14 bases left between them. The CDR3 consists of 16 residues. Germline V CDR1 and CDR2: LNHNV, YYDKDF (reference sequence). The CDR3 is CATSRGSFVGGNTIYF. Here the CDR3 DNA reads TGTGCCACCAGCAGAGGGTCTTTCGTCGGGGGAAACACCATATATTTT.

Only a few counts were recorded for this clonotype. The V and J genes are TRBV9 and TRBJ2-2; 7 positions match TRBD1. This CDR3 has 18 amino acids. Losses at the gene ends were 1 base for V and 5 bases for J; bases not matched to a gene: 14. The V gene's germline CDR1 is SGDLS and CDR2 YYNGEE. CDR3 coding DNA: TGTGCCAGCAGCGTAACCCCCGGTAGGACAGGTCGAACCGGGGAGCTGTTTTTT. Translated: CASSVTPGRTGRTGELFF. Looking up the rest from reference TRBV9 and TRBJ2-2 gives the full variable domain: DSGVTQTPKHLITATGQRVTLRCSPRSGDLSVYWYQQSLDQGLQFLIQYYNGEERAKGNILERFSAQQFPDLHSELNLSSLELGDSALYFCASSVTPGRTGRTGELFFGEGSRLTVL.

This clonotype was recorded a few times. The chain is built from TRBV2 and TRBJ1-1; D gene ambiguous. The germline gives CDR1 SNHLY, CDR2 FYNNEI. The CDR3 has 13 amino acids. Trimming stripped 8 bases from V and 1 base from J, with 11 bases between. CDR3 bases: TGTGCCAGCCGAGGGTCGACGAACACTGAAGCTTTCTTT. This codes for CASRGSTNTEAFF.

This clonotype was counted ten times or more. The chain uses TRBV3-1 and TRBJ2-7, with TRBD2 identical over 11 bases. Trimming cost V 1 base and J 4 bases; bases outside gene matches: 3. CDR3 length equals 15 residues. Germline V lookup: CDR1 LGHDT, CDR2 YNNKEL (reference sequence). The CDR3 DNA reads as TGTGCCAGCAGCCAAGTTGGACTAGCGGGTTACGAGCAGTACTTC. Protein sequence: CASSQVGLAGYEQYF.

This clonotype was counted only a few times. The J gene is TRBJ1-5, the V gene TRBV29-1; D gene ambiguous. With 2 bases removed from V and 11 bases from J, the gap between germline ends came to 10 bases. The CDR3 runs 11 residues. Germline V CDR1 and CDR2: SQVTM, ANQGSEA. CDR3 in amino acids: CSVEQDRSQHF. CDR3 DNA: TGCAGCGTTGAACAGGATAGGTCCCAGCATTTT.

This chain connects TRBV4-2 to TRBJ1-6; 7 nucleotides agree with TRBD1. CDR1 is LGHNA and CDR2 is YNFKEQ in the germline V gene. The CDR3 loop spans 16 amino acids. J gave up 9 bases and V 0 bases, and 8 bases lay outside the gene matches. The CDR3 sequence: CASSQDSEGARSPLHF. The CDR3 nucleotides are TGTGCCAGCAGCCAAGATTCCGAGGGGGCGCGTTCACCCCTCCACTTT.

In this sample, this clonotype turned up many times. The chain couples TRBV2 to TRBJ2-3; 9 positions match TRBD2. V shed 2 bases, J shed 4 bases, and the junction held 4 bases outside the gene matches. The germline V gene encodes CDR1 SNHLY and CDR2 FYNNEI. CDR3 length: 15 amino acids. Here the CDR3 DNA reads TGTGCCAGCAGTGAATTAGCGGGAGTTCCAGATACGCAGTATTTT. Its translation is CASSELAGVPDTQYF.

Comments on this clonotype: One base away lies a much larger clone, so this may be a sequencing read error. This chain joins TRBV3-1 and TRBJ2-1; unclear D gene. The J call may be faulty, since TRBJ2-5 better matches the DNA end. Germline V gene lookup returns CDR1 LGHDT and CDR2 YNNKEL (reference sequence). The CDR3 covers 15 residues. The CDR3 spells CASSQGHSLQETQYF. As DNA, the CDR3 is TGTGCCAGCAGCCAAGGGCACAGCCTACAAGAGACCCAGTACTTC.